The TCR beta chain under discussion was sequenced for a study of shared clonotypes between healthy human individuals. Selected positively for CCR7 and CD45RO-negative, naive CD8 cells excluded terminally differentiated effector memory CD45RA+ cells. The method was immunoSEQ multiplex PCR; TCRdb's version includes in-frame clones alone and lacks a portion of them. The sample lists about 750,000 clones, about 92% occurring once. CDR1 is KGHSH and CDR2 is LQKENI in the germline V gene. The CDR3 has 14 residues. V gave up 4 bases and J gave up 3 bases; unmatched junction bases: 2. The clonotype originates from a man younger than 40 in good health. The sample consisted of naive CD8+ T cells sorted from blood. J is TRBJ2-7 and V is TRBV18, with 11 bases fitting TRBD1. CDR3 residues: CASSLGTGGYEQYF. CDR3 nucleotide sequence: TGTGCCAGCTCACTTGGGACAGGGGGCTACGAGCAGTACTTC. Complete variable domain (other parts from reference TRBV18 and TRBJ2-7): NAGVMQNPRHLVRRRGQEARLRCSPMKGHSHVYWYRQLPEEGLKFMVYLQKENIIDESGMPKERFSAEFPKEGPSILRIQQVVRGDSAAYFCASSLGTGGYEQYFGPGTRLTVT.